Each of the 6 T cell receptor beta chains below was sequenced from the same sample in a study of neoadjuvant nivolumab and ipilimumab in lung cancer. Sequenced by immunoSEQ multiplex PCR; TCRdb stores in-frame clones only, minus some. Counted here are about 3,600 clones, approximately 71% occurring once; the ten biggest clones make up over 1.2%. The material sequenced was peripheral blood, taken after neoadjuvant nivolumab, alone or with ipilimumab, at or shortly before surgery. The receptors originated from an adult with non-small cell lung cancer.

This chain connects TRBV19 to TRBJ1-4, with no clear D. Trimming stripped 3 bases from V and 4 bases from J, with 12 bases between. The CDR3 runs to 15 residues. Germline V gives CDR1 LNHDA, CDR2 SQIVND (reference sequence). CDR3 DNA sequence: TGTGCCAGTAGTATCGGGCAGGCCAATAATGAAAAACTGTTTTTT. Translated, it gives CASSIGQANNEKLFF.

This chain connects TRBV19 to TRBJ2-7; D remains unclear. The germline V gene has CDR1 LNHDA and CDR2 SQIVND (reference sequence). The CDR3 totals 14 residues. V shed 7 bases and J shed 0 bases, with 13 bases lying between them. CDR3 nucleotides: TGTGCCAGTACCTCCAGCGTAAGCTCCTACGAGCAGTACTTC. Translated: CASTSSVSSYEQYF.

The gene calls are TRBV28 and TRBJ1-5; TRBD1 might be the D (5 bases). V was cut by 7 bases and J by 5 bases, with 18 bases left in between. The CDR3 runs to 15 residues. Germline assignment: CDR1 MDHEN and CDR2 SYDVKM. Written as DNA, the CDR3 is TGTGCCAGCACCTTCCCGGGTGGGGCCGATCAGCCCCAGCATTTT. Translating gives CASTFPGGADQPQHF.

To note about this clone: At one end the junction does not follow the germline gene, possibly because of a read error. The chain couples TRBV9 to TRBJ2-7; D not certain. Germline V gene sequence: CDR1 SGDLS, CDR2 YYNGEE. This CDR3 region has 8 residues. For the CDR3, the DNA is TGTGCCAGCAGCGCCCCGACTTTC. It translates to CASSAPTF.

This clone was picked up a small number of times. The chain employs TRBV30 and TRBJ1-1, with D unclear. The ends were cut back, 5 bases at V and 11 bases at J, with 18 bases in the middle. The CDR3 consists of 12 residues. Germline values: CDR1 GTSNPN, CDR2 SVGIG (reference sequence). The CDR3 spells CAWSRLSAAAFF. The CDR3 DNA reads TGTGCCTGGTCCCGGCTGAGCGCGGCGGCTTTCTTT.

The genes are TRBV21-1 and TRBJ1-1; TRBD1 is the table's D call and was not checked against the DNA. TRBV21-1 is flagged as a pseudogene. The CDR3 has 17 amino acids. Here the CDR3 reads CASSQRSRTGGTHEAFF. CDR3 sequence (DNA): TGTGCCAGCAGCCAAAGGAGTAGGACAGGGGGCACTCACGAAGCTTTCTTT.